This entry lists 12 T cell receptor beta chains sequenced from one sample in a study of T cell responses to AZD1222 COVID-19 vaccine. TCRdb keeps only in-frame clones here, not all; method: immunoSEQ multiplex PCR. The table lists 120,000 or so clones, about 90% of them singletons. Source: peripheral blood, taken on day 0 of AZD1222 vaccination. The receptor set was obtained from an adult in good health.

The V gene is TRBV19, the J gene TRBJ2-2; 8 bases map to TRBD1. V was pared by 11 bases and J by 5 bases, with 13 bases of the junction left unmatched. The germline CDR1 and CDR2 sequences are LNHDA and SQIVND (reference sequence). This CDR3 comprises 15 residues. This chain's CDR3 is CASRLQGVSTGELFF. CDR3 bases: TGTGCCTCTCGATTACAGGGGGTTTCAACCGGGGAGCTGTTTTTT.

The chain has TRBV7-3 and TRBJ2-5; 7 bases align to TRBD2. The CDR3 runs 14 residues. The trim removed 5 bases at V and 4 bases at J, leaving 7 bases unmatched. Germline lookup yields CDR1 SGHTA and CDR2 FQGTGA. CDR3 in amino acids: CASSPSGLGETQYF. CDR3 DNA sequence: TGTGCCAGCAGCCCCTCTGGACTAGGAGAGACCCAGTACTTC.

V gene TRBV30 combines with J gene TRBJ1-1, with unresolved D. CDR1 and CDR2 (germline): GTSNPN, SVGIG (reference sequence). V gave up 7 bases and J gave up 3 bases, with 18 bases separating them. The CDR3 totals 14 residues. This chain's CDR3 is CASSMDGTDTEAFF. CDR3 bases: TGTGCCTCCTCCATGGACGGTACGGACACTGAAGCTTTCTTT.

V is TRBV7-9 and J is TRBJ1-4; TRBD1 aligns across 9 bases. The V and J ends lost 4 bases and 8 bases, in that order; junction bases with no gene match: 8. In germline, CDR1 is SEHNR, CDR2 FQNEAQ (reference sequence). The CDR3 spans 15 residues. CDR3 region: CASSSVDRGREKLFF. As DNA, the CDR3 is TGTGCCAGCAGCTCCGTGGACAGGGGTCGAGAAAAACTGTTTTTT.

Here the CDR3 reads CASSRTGANYGYTF. The DNA of the CDR3 is TGTGCCAGCAGCCGAACAGGGGCCAACTATGGCTACACCTTC. The chain employs TRBV3-1 (or the pseudogene TRBV3-2) and TRBJ1-2; 7 nucleotides agree with TRBD1. This CDR3 spans 14 amino acids. Germline CDR1 LGHDT, CDR2 YNNKEL (reference sequence). The ends lost 4 bases at V and 2 bases at J; junction bases unmatched: 4.

This clone was detected only once. The chain couples TRBV20-1 to TRBJ1-4; D is unresolved. This CDR3 has 15 residues. Between the trimmed V and J ends, which lost 3 bases and 2 bases, there was a span of 13 bases. Germline V gene lookup returns CDR1 DFQATT and CDR2 SNEGSKA (reference sequence). The CDR3 reads CSASEAAATNEKLFF. The DNA of the CDR3 is TGCAGTGCTAGTGAAGCGGCGGCCACTAATGAAAAACTGTTTTTT.

The chain joins TRBV19 to TRBJ2-2; 10 positions agree with TRBD1. The CDR3 length is 18 residues. Germline V gene sequence: CDR1 LNHDA, CDR2 SQIVND (reference sequence). Trimming took 2 bases from V and 0 from J; bases not matched to a gene: 6. CDR3 protein: CASSITGQGIANTGELFF. In DNA, the CDR3 is TGTGCCAGTAGTATAACGGGACAGGGGATAGCGAACACCGGGGAGCTGTTTTTT. Complete variable domain (other parts from reference TRBV19 and TRBJ2-2): DGGITQSPKYLFRKEGQNVTLSCEQNLNHDAMYWYRQDPGQGLRLIYYSQIVNDFQKGDIAEGYSVSREKKESFPLTVTSAQKNPTAFYLCASSITGQGIANTGELFFGEGSRLTVL.

The chain carries TRBV6-6 and TRBJ2-7; D gene ambiguous. Trimming shortened V by 4 bases and J by 3 bases, and 7 bases separated the two germline ends. CDR3 length: 12 residues. Per the germline V gene, CDR1 is MNHNY and CDR2 is SVGAGI (reference sequence). As DNA, the CDR3 is TGTGCCAGCAGTTCCTCTCACTACGAGCAGTACTTC. Protein product: CASSSSHYEQYF.

This chain links TRBV24-1 with TRBJ1-2; 7 bases map to TRBD1. The V segment lost 3 bases and the J segment 8 bases; nucleotides outside the gene matches: 5. CDR1 and CDR2 from the germline V gene are KGHDR and SFDVKD. This CDR3 has 13 amino acids. The DNA for the CDR3 is TGTGCCACCAGTGATAGGGACAGTCGGGGCTACACCTTC. Encoded protein: CATSDRDSRGYTF.

V is TRBV7-6 and J is TRBJ2-3; D might be TRBD2 (6 bases). CDR3 length: 16 amino acids. Germline V gene sequence: CDR1 SGHVS, CDR2 FNYEAQ. V was clipped by 2 bases and J by 0 bases, with 12 bases between them. The CDR3 here is CASSLSSGSSTDTQYF. CDR3 coding DNA: TGTGCCAGCAGCTTAAGTAGCGGCTCTAGCACAGATACGCAGTATTTT.

The DNA of the CDR3 is TGTGCCACGCGGTGGGAGGGCGGCAATCAGCCCCAGCATTTT. Protein: CATRWEGGNQPQHF. V gene TRBV12-5 combines with J gene TRBJ1-5; D not certain. This CDR3 has 14 residues. Per germline, CDR1 LGHNT and CDR2 FRNRAP.

V usage is TRBV27 and J usage is TRBJ1-6, with a possible D match to TRBD1 (5 bases). The germline gives CDR1 MNHEY, CDR2 SMNVEV (reference sequence). There are 15 residues in the CDR3. The ends were cut back, 5 bases at V and 7 bases at J, with 15 bases in the middle. CDR3: CASSRTPRPNSPLHF. The CDR3, as DNA: TGTGCCAGCAGTCGGACACCCCGACCCAATTCACCCCTCCACTTT.